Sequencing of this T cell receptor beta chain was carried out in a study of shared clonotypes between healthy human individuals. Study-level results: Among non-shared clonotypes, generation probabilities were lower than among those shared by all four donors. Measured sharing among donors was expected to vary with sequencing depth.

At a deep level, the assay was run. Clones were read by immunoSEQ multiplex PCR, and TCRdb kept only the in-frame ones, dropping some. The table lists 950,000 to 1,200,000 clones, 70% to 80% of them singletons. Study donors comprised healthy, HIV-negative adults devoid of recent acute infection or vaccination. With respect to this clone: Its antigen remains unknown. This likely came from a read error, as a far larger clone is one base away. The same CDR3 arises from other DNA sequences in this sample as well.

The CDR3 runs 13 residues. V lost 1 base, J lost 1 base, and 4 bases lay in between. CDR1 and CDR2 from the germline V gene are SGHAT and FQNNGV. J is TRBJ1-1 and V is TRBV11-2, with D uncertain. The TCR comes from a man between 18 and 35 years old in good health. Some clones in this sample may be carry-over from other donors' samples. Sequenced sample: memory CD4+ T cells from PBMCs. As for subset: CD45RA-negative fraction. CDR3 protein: CASSLGGNTEAFF. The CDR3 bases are TGTGCCAGCAGCTTAGGGGGGAACACTGAAGCTTTCTTT.